This is a list of T cell receptor beta chains from one sample in a study of technical replicates of blood from a few donors. Here immunoSEQ multiplex PCR was the method, and the copy in TCRdb shows in-frame clones only, minus some. The data contain about 70,000 clones, almost 95% of them seen just once; the ten biggest clones take up around 0.38%. Sequencing was done on a sample of T cells isolated from PBMCs. These receptors were taken from a human donor in good health. Each CDR3 is given with its conserved first and last residue. A D gene is named only where the DNA matches it firmly.

CDR3: CASSPLAGVMNEQYF; DNA: TGTGCCAGCTCTCCTTTAGCGGGAGTAATGAACGAGCAGTACTTC; V: TRBV27; D: TRBD2; J: TRBJ2-7
CDR3: CASSTQLGDQPQHF; DNA: TGTGCCAGTAGTACCCAGTTAGGAGATCAGCCCCAGCATTTT; V: TRBV19; D: .; J: TRBJ1-5
CDR3: CASGTGGSYGEQFF; DNA: TGTGCCAGCGGAACGGGAGGTTCATACGGTGAGCAGTTCTTC; V: TRBV5-4; D: TRBD2; J: TRBJ2-1
CDR3: CASSLLQGINEKLFF; DNA: TGTGCCAGCAGCTTATTACAGGGGATTAATGAAAAACTGTTTTTT; V: TRBV7-2; D: TRBD1; J: TRBJ1-4
CDR3: CASSPWLGEQYF; DNA: TGTGCCAGCTCACCTTGGCTTGGCGAGCAGTACTTC; V: TRBV18; D: .; J: TRBJ2-7
CDR3: CASSVEDRGDYEQYF; DNA: TGTGCCAGCAGCGTCGAGGACAGGGGGGACTACGAGCAGTACTTC; V: TRBV9; D: TRBD1; J: TRBJ2-7
CDR3: CAWSVSRDEEKLFF; DNA: TGTGCCTGGAGTGTTTCCAGGGATGAGGAAAAACTGTTTTTT; V: TRBV30; D: .; J: TRBJ1-4
CDR3: CASSPATGGETQYF; DNA: TGTGCCAGTAGCCCAGCGACTGGGGGGGAGACCCAGTACTTC; V: TRBV19; D: .; J: TRBJ2-5
CDR3: CSVEMDSEVGNQPQHF; DNA: TGCAGCGTTGAAATGGACAGCGAGGTGGGCAATCAGCCCCAGCATTTT; V: TRBV29-1; D: .; J: TRBJ1-5
CDR3: CARSRDSGMNTEAFF; DNA: TGTGCCAGATCTCGGGACAGTGGCATGAACACTGAAGCTTTCTTT; V: TRBV2; D: TRBD1; J: TRBJ1-1
CDR3: CASGAGNEQFF; DNA: TGTGCCAGTGGGGCTGGAAATGAGCAGTTCTTC; V: TRBV25-1; D: .; J: TRBJ2-1